This T cell receptor beta chain appears in the sequencing data of a study of shared clonotypes between healthy human individuals. Study-level background: Contributing individuals were two females and three males aged 18 to 49. Plates per donor: three CD4 naive, three CD4 memory, two CD8 naive, one CD8 memory. Study results and caveats: Approximately 5.3% was the fraction of naive CD4 clonotypes found shared across a handful of donors. Sharing of clonotypes among donors was expected to vary with sequencing depth.

Looked up from germline, CDR1 is SQVTM and CDR2 is ANQGSEA. The CDR3 has 15 amino acids. J lost 7 bases, V lost 5 bases, and 12 bases had no gene match. CD8 cells classed as naive were CD45RO-negative and positively selected for CCR7, excluding terminally differentiated effector memory CD45RA+ cells. For this clone: The antigen remains unidentified.

The assay was immunoSEQ multiplex PCR, and TCRdb's table has in-frame clones only and misses some. The data hold about 650,000 clones, with less than 97% observed a single time. The sample was naive CD8+ T cells sorted from blood. The sequence derives from a woman in her 30s in good health. The genes are TRBV29-1 and TRBJ1-2; 11 nucleotides align to TRBD1. The CDR3 nucleotides are TGCAGCGTTTCTACCAGGGGGACAGGGGGAGGTGGCTACACCTTC. Its translation: CSVSTRGTGGGGYTF. Filled out from reference TRBV29-1 and TRBJ1-2, the complete variable domain reads SAVISQKPSRDICQRGTSLTIQCQVDSQVTMMFWYRQQPGQSLTLIATANQGSEATYESGFVIDKFPISRPNLTFSTLTVSNMSPEDSSIYLCSVSTRGTGGGGYTFGSGTRLTVV.